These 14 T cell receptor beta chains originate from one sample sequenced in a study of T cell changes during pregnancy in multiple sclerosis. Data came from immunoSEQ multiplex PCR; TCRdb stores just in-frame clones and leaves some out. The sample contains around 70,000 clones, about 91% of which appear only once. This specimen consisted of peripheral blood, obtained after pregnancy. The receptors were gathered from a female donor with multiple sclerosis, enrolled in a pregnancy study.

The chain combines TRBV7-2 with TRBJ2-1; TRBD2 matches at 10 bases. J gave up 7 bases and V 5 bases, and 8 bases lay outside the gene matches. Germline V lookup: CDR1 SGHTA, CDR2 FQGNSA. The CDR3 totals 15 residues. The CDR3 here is CASSASSGSTNEQFF. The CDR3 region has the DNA TGTGCCAGCAGCGCCTCTAGCGGGAGTACGAATGAGCAGTTCTTC.

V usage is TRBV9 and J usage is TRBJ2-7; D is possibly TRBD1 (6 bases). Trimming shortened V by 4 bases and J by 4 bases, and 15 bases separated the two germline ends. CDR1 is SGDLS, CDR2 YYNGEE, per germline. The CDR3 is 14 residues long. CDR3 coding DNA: TGTGCCAGCAGCCTAGAGGCACAGGGATACGAGCAGTACTTC. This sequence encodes CASSLEAQGYEQYF.

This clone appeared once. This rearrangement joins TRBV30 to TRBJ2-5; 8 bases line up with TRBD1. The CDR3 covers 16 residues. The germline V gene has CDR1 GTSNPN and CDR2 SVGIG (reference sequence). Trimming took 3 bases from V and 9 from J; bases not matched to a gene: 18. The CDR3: CAWSLNLSGTGGSQYF. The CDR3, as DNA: TGTGCCTGGAGCCTAAACCTATCGGGGACAGGTGGGTCCCAGTACTTC.

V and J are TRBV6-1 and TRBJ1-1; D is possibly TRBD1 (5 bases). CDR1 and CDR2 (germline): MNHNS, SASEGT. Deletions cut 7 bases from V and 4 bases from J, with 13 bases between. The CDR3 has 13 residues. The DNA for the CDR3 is TGTGCCAGCATTTTCCAGGGAAGCACTGAAGCTTTCTTT. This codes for CASIFQGSTEAFF.

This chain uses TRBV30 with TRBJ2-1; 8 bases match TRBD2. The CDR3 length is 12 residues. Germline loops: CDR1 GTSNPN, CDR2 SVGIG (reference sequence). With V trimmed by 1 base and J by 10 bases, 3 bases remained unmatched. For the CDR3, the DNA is TGTGCCTGGAGTGCCGGGGGGGACGAGCAGTTCTTC. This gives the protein CAWSAGGDEQFF.

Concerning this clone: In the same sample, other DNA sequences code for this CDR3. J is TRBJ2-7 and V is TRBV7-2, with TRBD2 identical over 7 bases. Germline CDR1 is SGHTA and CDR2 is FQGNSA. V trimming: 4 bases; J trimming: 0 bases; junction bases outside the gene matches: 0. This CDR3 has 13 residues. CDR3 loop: CASSWGGSYEQYF. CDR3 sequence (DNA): TGTGCCAGCAGCTGGGGGGGCTCCTACGAGCAGTACTTC.

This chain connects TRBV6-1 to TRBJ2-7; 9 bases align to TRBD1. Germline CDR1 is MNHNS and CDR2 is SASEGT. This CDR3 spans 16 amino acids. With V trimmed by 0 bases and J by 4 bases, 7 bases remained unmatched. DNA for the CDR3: TGTGCCAGCAGTGAAGCCGGGGACAGGGTCGCTTACGAGCAGTACTTC. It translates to CASSEAGDRVAYEQYF.

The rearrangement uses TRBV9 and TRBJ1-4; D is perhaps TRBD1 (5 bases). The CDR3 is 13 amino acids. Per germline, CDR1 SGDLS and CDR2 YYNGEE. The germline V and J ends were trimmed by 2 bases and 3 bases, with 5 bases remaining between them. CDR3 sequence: CASSVGPNEKLFF. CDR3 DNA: TGTGCCAGCAGCGTGGGGCCTAATGAAAAACTGTTTTTT.

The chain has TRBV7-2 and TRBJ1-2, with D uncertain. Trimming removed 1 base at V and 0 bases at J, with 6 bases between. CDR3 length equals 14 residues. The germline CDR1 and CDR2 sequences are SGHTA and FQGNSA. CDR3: CASSLGGTNYGYTF. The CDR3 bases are TGTGCCAGCAGCTTAGGCGGGACTAACTATGGCTACACCTTC.

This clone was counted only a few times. The CDR3 spells CASGTGLGEKLFF. CDR3 bases: TGTGCCAGCGGGACAGGGTTGGGTGAAAAACTGTTTTTT. V and J are TRBV25-1 and TRBJ1-4; 9 nucleotides match TRBD1. V shed 8 bases and J 7 bases; nucleotides not matched to a gene: 5. Germline V CDR1 and CDR2: MGHDK, SYGVNS. This CDR3 is 13 amino acids long.

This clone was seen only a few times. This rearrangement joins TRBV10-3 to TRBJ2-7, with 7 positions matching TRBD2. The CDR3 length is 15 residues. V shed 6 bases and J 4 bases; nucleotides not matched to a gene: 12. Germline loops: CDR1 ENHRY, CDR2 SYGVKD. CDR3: CAISPPGGSDYEQYF. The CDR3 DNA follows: TGTGCCATCAGCCCCCCGGGAGGATCCGATTACGAGCAGTACTTC.

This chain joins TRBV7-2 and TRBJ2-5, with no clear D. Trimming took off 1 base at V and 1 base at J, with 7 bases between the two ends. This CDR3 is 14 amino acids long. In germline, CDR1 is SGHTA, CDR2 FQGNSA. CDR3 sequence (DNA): TGTGCCAGCAGCTTAGGTGGCGGCCAAGAGACCCAGTACTTC. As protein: CASSLGGGQETQYF.

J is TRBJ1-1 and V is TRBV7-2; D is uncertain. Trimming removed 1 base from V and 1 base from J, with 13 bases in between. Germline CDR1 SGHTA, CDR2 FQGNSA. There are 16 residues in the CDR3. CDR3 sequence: CASSLGIGRGNTEAFF. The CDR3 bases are TGTGCCAGCAGCTTAGGAATAGGACGGGGGAACACTGAAGCTTTCTTT.

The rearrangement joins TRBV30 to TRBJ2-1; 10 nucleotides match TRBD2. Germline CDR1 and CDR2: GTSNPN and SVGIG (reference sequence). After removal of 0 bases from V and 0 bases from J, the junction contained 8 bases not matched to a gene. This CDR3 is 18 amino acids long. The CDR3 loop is CAWSVTAASGSSYNEQFF. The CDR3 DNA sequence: TGTGCCTGGAGTGTAACGGCCGCTAGCGGGAGCTCCTACAATGAGCAGTTCTTC.